This T cell receptor beta chain was captured by sequencing in a study of radiotherapy plus CTLA-4 blockade in lung cancer. Study context: Patients showed objective responses in roughly 18% of cases and disease control in more than 25%. Study results and limitations: The authors reported that early blood T cell clone dynamics, with interferon-beta, best predicted response. Clones of tumor-derived TCRs expanded in blood after radiotherapy plus ipilimumab.

The table lists this clone with a count of one. The antigen remains undetermined. Here immunoSEQ multiplex PCR was the method, and the copy in TCRdb shows in-frame clones only, minus some. The top ten clones hold about 2.7% of a sample with some 40,000 clones, 70% to 80% of them seen once. Germline V CDR1 and CDR2: SNHLY, FYNNEI. Trimming took 6 bases from V and 4 from J, leaving 16 bases between them. This CDR3 is built from 14 residues. This specimen was peripheral blood, taken from a patient treated with radiotherapy plus ipilimumab. This receptor was taken from a human donor with non-small cell lung cancer whose response to radiotherapy plus ipilimumab could not be evaluated. The rearrangement joins TRBV2 to TRBJ2-7; TRBD2 is a possible D gene (6 bases). The CDR3 sequence is CASRRAGLEYEQYF. In DNA form, the CDR3 reads TGTGCCAGCAGGAGGGCGGGGTTGGAGTACGAGCAGTACTTC.